A selection of T cell receptor beta chains follows, all from one sample in a study of PD-L1 blockade in urothelial cancer. Using immunoSEQ multiplex PCR, the repertoire was profiled, and TCRdb retains in-frame clones only, with some absent. The sample has 20,000 to 25,000 clones, approximately 81% seen once. Sequenced material: PBMCs, taken around atezolizumab (anti-PD-L1) treatment. The receptor source for this set is a man aged 65 to 79 with urothelial cancer. Both conserved end residues are part of each CDR3. The D gene is left open where the match is weak. Only part of the rows carry a size: once, few, many, or a class if the clone is expanded.

v_call	j_call	d_call	clone_size	cdr3_nt	cdr3_aa
TRBV27	TRBJ2-2	TRBD2	-	TGTGCCACCCCGGGACTAGAACTAGCCGGGGAGCTGTTTTTT	CATPGLELAGELFF
TRBV7-9	TRBJ2-7	-	once	TGTGCCAGCAGCCCACTGACCTACGAGCAGTACTTC	CASSPLTYEQYF
TRBV2	TRBJ2-1	TRBD1	-	TGTGCCAGCACCCTGGGACAGGGATCTTACAATGAGCAGTTCTTC	CASTLGQGSYNEQFF
TRBV30	TRBJ1-5	TRBD1	-	TGTGCCTGGAGTACAGGGGGCTATCAGCCCCAGCATTTT	CAWSTGGYQPQHF
TRBV19	TRBJ1-3	-	-	TGTGCCAGTAGTGTGGACACTCGAGAGGGAAACACCATATATTTT	CASSVDTREGNTIYF
TRBV7-2	TRBJ2-7	TRBD2	-	TGTGCCAGCAGCTCTAGCGGGAGCTTATACGAGCAGTACTTC	CASSSSGSLYEQYF
TRBV14	TRBJ2-7	-	-	TGTGCCAGCAGCCAAGCCTTCTACGAGCAGTACTTC	CASSQAFYEQYF
TRBV5-1	TRBJ2-1	TRBD1	-	TGCGCCAGCAGCCCCCTGACAGGGTCGCCGTCCAATGAGCAGTTCTTC	CASSPLTGSPSNEQFF
TRBV7-8	TRBJ2-6	TRBD1	-	TGTGCCAGCAGCCGTTTTGGGACAGGGATCTCTGGGGCCAACGTCCTGACTTTC	CASSRFGTGISGANVLTF
TRBV27	TRBJ2-3	-	-	TGTGCCAGCAGCGACCGGGGGCGGGGGCCTTCATCGACGCAGTATTTT	CASSDRGRGPSSTQYF
TRBV6-1	TRBJ1-5	-	few	TGTGCCAGCAGACTGCAGGGTTTCAATCAGCCCCAGCATTTT	CASRLQGFNQPQHF
TRBV6-1	TRBJ1-5	TRBD1	-	TGTGCCAGCAGTGACCTCGACAGGGGTGACAATCAGCCCCAGCATTTT	CASSDLDRGDNQPQHF
TRBV25-1	TRBJ1-2	TRBD1	-	TGTGCCAGCAGTGAATGGGGGGGACAGGGGAACTATGGCTACACCTTC	CASSEWGGQGNYGYTF
TRBV11-3	TRBJ2-1	TRBD2	-	TGTGCCAGCAGCTTAGCTAGCGGGAGCGGTGAGCAGTTCTTC	CASSLASGSGEQFF
TRBV7-2	TRBJ2-7	-	-	TGTGCCAGCAGCTTAACCGGGACTGGCGGTTGGGAGCAGTACTTC	CASSLTGTGGWEQYF
TRBV11-2	TRBJ1-5	-	-	TGTGCCAGCAGCTTCGGCAGTGGGGGGGGCCAGCCCCAGCATTTT	CASSFGSGGGQPQHF
TRBV19	TRBJ2-3	TRBD1	-	TGTGCCAGTAGTATAGAATCGGACAGGTCGTACACAGATACGCAGTATTTT	CASSIESDRSYTDTQYF